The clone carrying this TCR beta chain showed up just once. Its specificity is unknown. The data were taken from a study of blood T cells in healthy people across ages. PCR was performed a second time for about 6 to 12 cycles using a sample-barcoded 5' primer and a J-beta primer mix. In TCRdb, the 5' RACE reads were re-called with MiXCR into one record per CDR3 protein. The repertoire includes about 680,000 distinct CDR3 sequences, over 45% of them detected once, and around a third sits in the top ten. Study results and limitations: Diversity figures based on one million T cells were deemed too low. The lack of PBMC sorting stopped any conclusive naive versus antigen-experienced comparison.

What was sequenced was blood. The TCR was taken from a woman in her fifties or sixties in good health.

The CDR3 is CASSGGPLDYEQYF. CDR3 nucleotides: TGTGCCAGCAGTGGCGGACCATTGGACTACGAGCAGTACTTC. J is TRBJ2-7 and V is TRBV2; D gene uncertain. The CDR3 sequence is 14 residues long. V was trimmed by 4 bases and J by 3 bases, leaving 13 bases between them. The germline gives CDR1 SNHLY, CDR2 FYNNEI.